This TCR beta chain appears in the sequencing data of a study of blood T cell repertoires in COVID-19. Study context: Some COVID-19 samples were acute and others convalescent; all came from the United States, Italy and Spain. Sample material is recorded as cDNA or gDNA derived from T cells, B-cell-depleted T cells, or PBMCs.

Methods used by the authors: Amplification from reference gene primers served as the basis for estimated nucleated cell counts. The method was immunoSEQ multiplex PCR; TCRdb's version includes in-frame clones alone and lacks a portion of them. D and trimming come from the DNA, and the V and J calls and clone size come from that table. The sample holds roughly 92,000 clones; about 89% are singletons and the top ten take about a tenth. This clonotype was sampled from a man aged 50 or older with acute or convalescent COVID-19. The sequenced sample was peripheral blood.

For the CDR3, the DNA is TGTGCCAGCAGCTTGGCCGCCAGGGACTCCTACAATGAGCAGTTCTTC. Translation gives CASSLAARDSYNEQFF. The chain links TRBV5-5 to TRBJ2-1, with TRBD1 as a possible D gene (5 bases). CDR3 length: 16 amino acids. Germline CDR1 reads SGHKS; CDR2 reads YYEKEE (reference sequence). With 0 bases removed from V and 0 bases from J, the gap between germline ends came to 10 bases.